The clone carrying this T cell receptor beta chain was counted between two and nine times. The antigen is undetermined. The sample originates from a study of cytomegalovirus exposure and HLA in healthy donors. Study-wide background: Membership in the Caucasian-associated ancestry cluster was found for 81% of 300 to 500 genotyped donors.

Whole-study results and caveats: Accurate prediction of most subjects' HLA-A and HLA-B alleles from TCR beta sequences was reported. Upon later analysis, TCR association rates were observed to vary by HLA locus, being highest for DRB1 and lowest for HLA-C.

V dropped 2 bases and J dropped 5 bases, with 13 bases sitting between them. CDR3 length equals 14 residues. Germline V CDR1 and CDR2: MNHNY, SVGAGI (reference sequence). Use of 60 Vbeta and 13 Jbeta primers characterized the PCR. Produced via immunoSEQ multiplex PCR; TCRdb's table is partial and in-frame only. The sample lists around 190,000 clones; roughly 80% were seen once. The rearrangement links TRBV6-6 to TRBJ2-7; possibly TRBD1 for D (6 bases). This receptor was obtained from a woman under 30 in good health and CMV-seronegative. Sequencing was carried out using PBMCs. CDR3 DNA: TGTGCCAGCAGTTACACGACAGGTTTCGACGAGCAGTACTTC. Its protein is CASSYTTGFDEQYF.